Listed here is a single T cell receptor (beta chain). The antigen is undetermined. This CDR3 comprises 15 residues. V was pared by 3 bases and J by 0 bases, with 12 bases between. The record originates from a study of CD8 T cells in Susac syndrome. In the study overall: Patients with Susac syndrome were therapy-naive, on corticosteroids, or on intravenous immunoglobulin alone at the time that blood was drawn. Whole-study findings and limits: Regarding the TCR sequencing and HLA analysis, the study admitted that a relatively small number of individuals were involved.

TEMRA cells were FACS-enriched, while CD8+ and CD4+ T cells were negatively isolated. The RNA, about 0.5 to 1 ug, was put through reverse transcription using random hexamers. TCRdb redid the calling of the immunoSEQ multiplex PCR reads with MiXCR, one entry per CDR3 protein. Altogether about 130,000 distinct CDR3 sequences are present, about 95% being singletons, with the ten largest covering about 0.18%. This TCR derives from a human donor with Susac syndrome. The chain has TRBV12-3 or TRBV12-4 and TRBJ2-7; possible D gene TRBD2, 6 bases. The sample comprised CD8+ T cells from PBMCs. The CDR3 here is CASSFSAGSSYEQYF. CDR3 coding DNA: TGTGCCAGCAGTTTCTCGGCGGGGAGCTCCTACGAGCAGTACTTC.